These 17 T cell receptor beta chains came from one sample sequenced in a study of long-term antiretroviral therapy in people with HIV. A v3.0 immunoSEQ assay was performed at survey level. Sequencing used immunoSEQ multiplex PCR; TCRdb keeps in-frame clones, though not all of them. The table lists around 38,000 clones, 94% of them singletons. Here the sequenced sample was unsorted PBMCs, taken about 9.1 years after starting antiretroviral therapy. Every receptor here comes from a young man with HIV.

The chain employs TRBV7-3 and TRBJ2-1; 9 bases fit TRBD2. Per germline, CDR1 SGHTA and CDR2 FQGTGA. The CDR3 totals 17 residues. Losses at the gene ends were 2 bases for V and 2 bases for J; bases not matched to a gene: 7. Written as DNA, the CDR3 is TGTGCCAGCAGCTTAGGCGGGGGGGCCTTGGCCTACAATGAGCAGTTCTTC. This encodes CASSLGGGALAYNEQFF.

The chain carries TRBV6-6 and TRBJ2-3; 13 nucleotides align to TRBD2. Looked up from germline, CDR1 is MNHNY and CDR2 is SVGAGI (reference sequence). J gave up 1 base and V 5 bases, and 3 bases lay outside the gene matches. CDR3 length: 16 residues. CDR3 DNA: TGTGCCAGCAGTGCCGGACTAGCGGGGGGCACAGATACGCAGTATTTT. Amino acid sequence: CASSAGLAGGTDTQYF.

The rearrangement joins TRBV5-6 to TRBJ2-3; 7 bases agree with TRBD1. CDR3 size: 15 residues. Germline CDR1 is SGHDT and CDR2 is YYEEEE. V was pared by 4 bases and J by 1 base, with 6 bases of the junction left unmatched. The CDR3 DNA reads as TGTGCCAGCAGCAGATCCGGGACAGGCACAGATACGCAGTATTTT. Amino acids: CASSRSGTGTDTQYF.

This sequence joins TRBV27 and TRBJ1-4, with TRBD1 as a possible D gene (5 bases). V lost 5 bases to trimming and J lost 8 bases, with 15 bases between them. Germline values: CDR1 MNHEY, CDR2 SMNVEV (reference sequence). The CDR3 covers 14 residues. CDR3 in amino acids: CASSPTGLMEKLFF. Written as DNA, the CDR3 is TGTGCCAGCAGTCCCACGGGACTGATGGAAAAACTGTTTTTT.

This chain connects TRBV28 to TRBJ1-2; D might be TRBD1 (6 bases). CDR3 length equals 17 residues. Trimming cost V 2 bases and J 0 bases, with 16 bases left between them. Germline assignment: CDR1 MDHEN and CDR2 SYDVKM. CDR3 loop: CASSLVRWGRANYGYTF. Here the CDR3 DNA reads TGTGCCAGCAGTTTAGTAAGGTGGGGGCGAGCTAACTATGGCTACACCTTC.

This chain links TRBV18 with TRBJ1-2; possible D gene TRBD1, 5 bases. CDR3 size: 15 residues. In germline, CDR1 is KGHSH, CDR2 LQKENI. Trimming shortened V by 5 bases and J by 4 bases, and 17 bases separated the two germline ends. The CDR3 nucleotides are TGTGCCAGCTCATCCGGGACTGCGGACGCCTATGGCTACACCTTC. This sequence encodes CASSSGTADAYGYTF.

This clone was picked up one time. The chain recombines TRBV25-1 with TRBJ2-3; D remains ambiguous. The germline V and J ends were trimmed by 4 bases and 6 bases, with 17 bases remaining between them. This CDR3 has 15 amino acids. CDR1 is MGHDK and CDR2 is SYGVNS in the germline V gene. CDR3 in amino acids: CASSGRVSPSDTQYF. CDR3 nucleotide sequence: TGTGCCAGCAGTGGTCGGGTTAGCCCCTCGGATACGCAGTATTTT. Filled out from reference TRBV25-1 and TRBJ2-3, the complete variable domain reads EADIYQTPRYLVIGTGKKITLECSQTMGHDKMYWYQQDPGMELHLIHYSYGVNSTEKGDLSSESTVSRIRTEHFPLTLESARPSHTSQYLCASSGRVSPSDTQYFGPGTRLTVL.

The rearrangement joins TRBV4-1 to TRBJ2-1; 8 nucleotides line up with TRBD2. This CDR3 contains 20 residues. Losses at the gene ends were 1 base for V and 0 bases for J; bases not matched to a gene: 14. Germline CDR1 MGHRA, CDR2 YSYEKL. In DNA form, the CDR3 reads TGCGCCAGCAGCCAAGCTCCCTCTCAGAGCGGGGGACGCTCCTACAATGAGCAGTTCTTC. Its protein is CASSQAPSQSGGRSYNEQFF.

This clone was seen a single time. The J gene is TRBJ2-2, the V gene TRBV7-3; D may be TRBD2 (5 bases). V gave up 4 bases and J gave up 4 bases, with 13 bases separating them. The CDR3 is 15 residues long. The V gene's germline CDR1 is SGHTA and CDR2 FQGTGA. The chain's CDR3 is CASSSSPGLTGELFF. The DNA for the CDR3 is TGTGCCAGCAGCTCTAGCCCCGGTCTCACCGGGGAGCTGTTTTTT.

This chain joins TRBV4-2 and TRBJ2-2; D remains ambiguous. Germline lookup yields CDR1 LGHNA and CDR2 YNFKEQ. The CDR3 loop spans 13 amino acids. Trimming stripped 0 bases from V and 6 bases from J, with 5 bases between. The CDR3 loop is CASSQDVSGELFF. In DNA, the CDR3 is TGTGCCAGCAGCCAAGATGTCTCCGGGGAGCTGTTTTTT.

The chain links TRBV6-1 to TRBJ1-5; the D is unclear. The germline gives CDR1 MNHNS, CDR2 SASEGT. CDR3 length: 12 residues. Deletions cut 3 bases from V and 7 bases from J, with 7 bases between. CDR3 DNA sequence: TGTGCCAGCAGTGATCTCTCCCAGCCCCAGCATTTT. It is translated as CASSDLSQPQHF.

This clone was counted only a few times. The chain recombines TRBV2 with TRBJ1-2; TRBD1 matches 8 bases. The germline V gene encodes CDR1 SNHLY and CDR2 FYNNEI. V gave up 6 bases and J gave up 0 bases; unmatched junction bases: 6. CDR3 length equals 15 residues. CDR3 in amino acids: CASSKDRGANYGYTF. In DNA, the CDR3 is TGTGCCAGCAGCAAAGACAGGGGAGCTAACTATGGCTACACCTTC.

This chain joins TRBV5-8 and TRBJ2-1; D is perhaps TRBD2 (6 bases). The CDR3 runs to 13 residues. Deletions cut 5 bases from V and 3 bases from J, with 9 bases between. Looked up from germline, CDR1 is SGHTS and CDR2 is YDEGEE. The CDR3 reads CASSPGGYNEQFF. CDR3 DNA: TGTGCCAGCAGTCCCGGGGGCTACAATGAGCAGTTCTTC.

This clone was counted only a few times. Other DNA sequences in this sample translate to the same CDR3. This chain connects TRBV7-6 to TRBJ2-7; D is tentatively TRBD1 or TRBD2 (5 bases each). CDR1 is SGHVS and CDR2 is FNYEAQ in the germline V gene. Trimming removed 3 bases at V and 3 bases at J, with 9 bases between. The CDR3 sequence is 13 residues long. This CDR3 is CASSLGPNYEQYV. The CDR3 DNA follows: TGTGCCAGCAGCTTGGGACCGAACTACGAGCAGTACGTC.

CDR3 DNA sequence: TGTGCCAGCAGAAGAAGGGACCTGAACACCGGGGAGCTGTTTTTT. The encoded protein is CASRRRDLNTGELFF. The chain joins TRBV28 to TRBJ2-2; the D gene could be TRBD1 or TRBD2 (5 bases each). The CDR3 is made up of 15 amino acids. The V gene's germline CDR1 is MDHEN and CDR2 SYDVKM. Trimming pared 6 bases from V and 1 base from J, leaving 12 bases between.

This rearrangement joins TRBV7-9 to TRBJ1-3; D unclear. From germline, CDR1 is SEHNR and CDR2 FQNEAQ (reference sequence). The CDR3 contains 14 residues. The V end lost 5 bases, the J end lost 8 bases, and 16 bases lay between the germline ends. The CDR3 spells CASSQSAVSHTIYF. In DNA form, the CDR3 reads TGTGCCAGCAGCCAAAGCGCTGTTTCCCACACCATATATTTT.

This chain joins TRBV28 and TRBJ1-1, with no clear D. CDR3 size: 15 residues. The V and J ends lost 6 bases and 1 base respectively, with 15 bases between them. Germline values: CDR1 MDHEN, CDR2 SYDVKM. In DNA form, the CDR3 reads TGTGCCAGCAGGAATCCGGGAGCCTGGAACACTGAAGCTTTCTTT. Amino acids: CASRNPGAWNTEAFF.